Sequencing of this T cell receptor (beta chain) was carried out in a study of T cells after yellow fever vaccination. Points from the study as a whole: Clonotypes appearing in both CD4 and CD8 compartments existed, and their share was small.

From germline, CDR1 is SGHRS and CDR2 YFSETQ. The CDR3 runs to 14 residues. Trimming left V 0 bases short and J 7 bases short, with 8 bases between. This clonotype showed up just a few times. What it binds is unknown. TCRdb ran MiXCR on the 5' RACE reads and lists one entry per CDR3 protein. This sample has hundreds of thousands of distinct CDR3 sequences, with over 9% found just once. The sequenced sample was PBMCs, obtained on the day of the yellow fever booster vaccination. The V call is TRBV5-1, the J call TRBJ1-6, with D possibly being TRBD1 (6 bases). The TCR sequence derives from a man aged 25-45 years who received the YFV17D yellow fever vaccine. For the CDR3, the DNA is TGCGCCAGCAGCTTGGACAGGGACAATTCACCCCTCCACTTT. This gives the protein CASSLDRDNSPLHF.